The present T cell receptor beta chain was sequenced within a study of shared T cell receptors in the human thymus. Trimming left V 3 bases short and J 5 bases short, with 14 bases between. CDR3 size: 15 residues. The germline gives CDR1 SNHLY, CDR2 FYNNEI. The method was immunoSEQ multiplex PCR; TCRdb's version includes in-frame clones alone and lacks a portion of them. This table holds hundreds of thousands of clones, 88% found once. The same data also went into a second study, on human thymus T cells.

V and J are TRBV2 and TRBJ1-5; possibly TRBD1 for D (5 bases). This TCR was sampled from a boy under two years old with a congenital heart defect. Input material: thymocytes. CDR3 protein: CASSEVRGIDQPQHF. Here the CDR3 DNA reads TGTGCCAGCAGTGAGGTTCGGGGGATAGATCAGCCCCAGCATTTT. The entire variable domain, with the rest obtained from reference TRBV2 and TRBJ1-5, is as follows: EPEVTQTPSHQVTQMGQEVILRCVPISNHLYFYWYRQILGQKVEFLVSFYNNEISEKSEIFDDQFSVERPDGSNFTLKIRSTKLEDSAMYFCASSEVRGIDQPQHFGDGTRLSIL.